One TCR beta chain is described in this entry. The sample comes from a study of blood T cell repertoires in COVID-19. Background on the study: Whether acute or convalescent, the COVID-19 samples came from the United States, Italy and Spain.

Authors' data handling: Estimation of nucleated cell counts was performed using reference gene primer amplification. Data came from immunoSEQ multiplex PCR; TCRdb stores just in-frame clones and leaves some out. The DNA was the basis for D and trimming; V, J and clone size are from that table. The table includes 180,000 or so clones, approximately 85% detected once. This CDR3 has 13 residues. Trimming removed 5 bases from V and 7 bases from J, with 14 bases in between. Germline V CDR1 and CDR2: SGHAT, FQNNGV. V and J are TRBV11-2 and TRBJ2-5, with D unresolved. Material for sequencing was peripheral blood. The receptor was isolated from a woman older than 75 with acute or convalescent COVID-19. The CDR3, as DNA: TGTGCCAGCAGCCGCAGCGCTATGGGGACCCAGTACTTC. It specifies CASSRSAMGTQYF.